One sample yielded the 27 T cell receptor beta chains listed below, sequenced in a study of T cell repertoires in cytomegalovirus infection. The antigens of these receptors remain unknown. TCRdb reprocessed the reads via MiXCR and lists one record per CDR3 protein. The table shows a few hundred thousand distinct CDR3 sequences, with about 33% occurring only once. The sequencing used cultured PBMCs, collected from culture after CMV antigen stimulation. The source is a human donor in good health (CMV status not recorded). Some clones in this sample may be carry-over from other donors' samples.

The chain joins TRBV27 to TRBJ2-1; the match to TRBD2 covers 12 bases. Trimming removed 3 bases from V and 8 bases from J; junction bases left unmatched: 8. The germline V gene has CDR1 MNHEY and CDR2 SMNVEV (reference sequence). The CDR3 runs 16 residues. The CDR3 spells CASSLLLAGGWDEQFF. CDR3 nucleotides: TGTGCCAGCAGTTTGCTACTAGCGGGGGGCTGGGATGAGCAGTTCTTC.

The chain recombines TRBV28 with TRBJ2-2; D unresolved. This CDR3 is 13 amino acids long. CDR1 is MDHEN and CDR2 is SYDVKM in the germline V gene. With 7 bases removed from V and 3 bases from J, the gap between germline ends came to 9 bases. DNA for the CDR3: TGTGCCAGCACGGAGTGGGACACCGGGGAGCTGTTTTTT. Translation: CASTEWDTGELFF.

This clonotype appeared many times. The gene calls are TRBV7-2 and TRBJ1-4, with D uncertain. This CDR3 has 18 amino acids. The V and J ends lost 0 bases and 0 bases respectively, with 14 bases between them. Germline V lookup: CDR1 SGHTA, CDR2 FQGNSA. In DNA form, the CDR3 reads TGTGCCAGCAGCTTAGCAGCCCTCTGGGAAGCAACTAATGAAAAACTGTTTTTT. Its translation is CASSLAALWEATNEKLFF.

The chain joins TRBV15 to TRBJ1-5; tentatively, D is TRBD1 (6 bases). The V gene lost 1 base and the J gene lost 1 base, with 8 bases spanning the gap. CDR1 is LNHNV and CDR2 is YYDKDF in the germline V gene (reference sequence). The CDR3 contains 15 residues. Written as DNA, the CDR3 is TGTGCCACCAGCAGAGGGGGGGGCAGCAATCAGCCCCAGCATTTT. Its translation is CATSRGGGSNQPQHF.

V usage is TRBV7-9 and J usage is TRBJ2-3; tentative D call: TRBD2 (6 bases). The CDR3 sequence is 16 residues long. The germline gives CDR1 SEHNR, CDR2 FQNEAQ (reference sequence). Trimming took 5 bases from V and 2 from J, leaving 17 bases between them. For the CDR3, the DNA is TGTGCCAGCAGCGATCTAGCGTCCCTTAACACAGATACGCAGTATTTT. It codes for CASSDLASLNTDTQYF.

The chain links TRBV9 to TRBJ2-5; TRBD1 matches 7 bases. The ends lost 4 bases at V and 5 bases at J; junction bases unmatched: 11. The CDR3 consists of 15 residues. Germline CDR1 is SGDLS and CDR2 is YYNGEE. CDR3 amino acids: CASSLRDSQMETQYF. CDR3 nucleotide sequence: TGTGCCAGCAGCCTCCGGGACAGCCAGATGGAGACCCAGTACTTC.

The V and J genes are TRBV12-3 or TRBV12-4 and TRBJ1-2, with 9 bases lining up with TRBD1. This CDR3 is 15 amino acids long. The junction had 8 bases not matched to a gene; V was cut back by 5 bases and J by 4 bases. CDR3 bases: TGTGCCAGCAGTCCAGGGACAGGGTCTAGCTATGGCTACACCTTC. Its translation is CASSPGTGSSYGYTF.

This clonotype was seen only a few times. V gene TRBV12-3 or TRBV12-4 combines with J gene TRBJ2-7; the match to TRBD1 covers 7 bases. This CDR3 comprises 14 residues. V lost 5 bases to trimming and J lost 3 bases; unmatched junction nucleotides: 7. CDR3 bases: TGTGCCAGCAGTCCCCGGGACAGCCACTACGAGCAGTACTTC. Amino acids: CASSPRDSHYEQYF.

The chain couples TRBV11-1 to TRBJ2-7, with TRBD1 matching over 7 bases. Germline CDR1 and CDR2: SGHAT and FQDESV (reference sequence). V shed 5 bases, J shed 7 bases, and the junction held 11 bases outside the gene matches. This CDR3 spans 14 amino acids. CDR3 protein: CASSPLERGHEQYF. Here the CDR3 DNA reads TGTGCCAGCAGCCCCTTGGAGAGGGGGCATGAGCAGTACTTC.

This rearrangement joins TRBV10-3 to TRBJ1-5; D not resolved. V dropped 6 bases and J dropped 4 bases, with 10 bases sitting between them. Per the germline V gene, CDR1 is ENHRY and CDR2 is SYGVKD. The CDR3 has 13 residues. CDR3 nucleotide sequence: TGTGCCATCAGAATAAGCAAGAATCAGCCCCAGCATTTT. This encodes CAIRISKNQPQHF.

V usage is TRBV4-1 and J usage is TRBJ2-3; TRBD2 aligns across 15 bases. This CDR3 contains 18 residues. Unmatched junction bases numbered 8, after V lost 0 bases and J lost 7 bases. Germline assignment: CDR1 MGHRA and CDR2 YSYEKL. CDR3 sequence reads: CASSQDMGLAGGLNTQYF. The CDR3 DNA reads TGCGCCAGCAGCCAAGATATGGGACTAGCGGGAGGTTTAAATACGCAGTATTTT.

This clonotype appeared a few times. The V gene is TRBV12-3 or TRBV12-4, the J gene TRBJ2-3, with TRBD2 as a possible D gene (6 bases). With 5 bases removed from V and 0 bases from J, the gap between germline ends came to 12 bases. The CDR3 loop spans 15 amino acids. CDR3: CASSRGLYSTDTQYF. The CDR3 nucleotides read TGTGCCAGCAGTCGAGGACTATATAGCACAGATACGCAGTATTTT.

The V gene is TRBV9, the J gene TRBJ1-2, with TRBD1 as a possible D gene (5 bases). The CDR3 sequence is 17 residues long. In germline, CDR1 is SGDLS, CDR2 YYNGEE. The V gene lost 0 bases and the J gene lost 0 bases, with 15 bases spanning the gap. In nucleotides, the CDR3 is TGTGCCAGCAGCGTAGGGGGGTATGGGGGTGCTAACTATGGCTACACCTTC. Amino acid sequence: CASSVGGYGGANYGYTF.

The CDR3 is CSAGTSGTSEQFF. The DNA of the CDR3 is TGCAGCGCCGGGACTAGCGGGACCTCCGAGCAGTTCTTC. The J gene is TRBJ2-1, the V gene TRBV29-1; 13 nucleotides line up with TRBD2. Germline lookup yields CDR1 SQVTM and CDR2 ANQGSEA. The CDR3 length is 13 residues. J lost 10 bases, V lost 7 bases, and 7 bases had no gene match.

The rearrangement joins TRBV5-1 to TRBJ2-1, with TRBD2 matching 7 bases. CDR1 SGHRS and CDR2 YFSETQ come from the germline V gene. V gave up 1 base and J gave up 1 base; unmatched junction bases: 5. The CDR3 is 16 amino acids. The DNA for the CDR3 is TGCGCCAGCAGCTTGAGTTGGCGGGAGTCCTACAATGAGCAGTTCTTC. Translation gives CASSLSWRESYNEQFF.

The DNA for the CDR3 is TGCGCCAGCAGCTTTGACTCCCAGTACCAAGAGACCCAGTACTTC. Translating it yields CASSFDSQYQETQYF. This chain joins TRBV5-1 and TRBJ2-5, with D unresolved. This CDR3 region has 15 residues. The V end lost 2 bases, the J end lost 0 bases, and 11 bases lay between the germline ends. The V gene's germline CDR1 is SGHRS and CDR2 YFSETQ.

The chain joins TRBV11-2 to TRBJ2-1, with D possibly being TRBD2 (6 bases). The CDR3 covers 16 residues. Germline CDR1 and CDR2: SGHAT and FQNNGV. The V and J ends lost 1 base and 4 bases respectively, with 14 bases between them. For the CDR3, the DNA is TGTGCCAGCAGCTTAGTAAACACGGGAGCGTACAATGAGCAGTTCTTC. As protein: CASSLVNTGAYNEQFF.

This chain uses TRBV28 with TRBJ2-1; D is possibly TRBD1 or TRBD2 (5 bases each). The germline CDR1 and CDR2 sequences are MDHEN and SYDVKM. The V and J ends lost 7 bases and 0 bases respectively, with 16 bases between them. This CDR3 contains 16 residues. Here the CDR3 DNA reads TGTGCCAGCATCTCGGGGCCGTCTAGCTCCTACAATGAGCAGTTCTTC. Translated: CASISGPSSSYNEQFF.

This clonotype was seen a handful of times. This sequence joins TRBV6-2 or TRBV6-3 and TRBJ2-1; D could derive from TRBD1 or TRBD2 (5 bases each). V was shortened by 5 bases and J by 6 bases, with 17 bases between the two germline ends. The germline CDR1 and CDR2 sequences are MNHEY and SVGEGT. This CDR3 has 15 amino acids. The CDR3 coding sequence is TGTGCCAGCAGTAATTCGGGGACCTACCGCAATGAGCAGTTCTTC. Protein: CASSNSGTYRNEQFF.

The sample holds a few counts of this clonotype. The chain uses TRBV7-8 and TRBJ1-5; the D gene is possibly TRBD1 (5 bases). The CDR3 is 15 residues long. From germline, CDR1 is SGHVS and CDR2 FQNEAQ. The V end lost 3 bases, the J end lost 5 bases, and 14 bases lay between the germline ends. The CDR3 coding sequence is TGTGCCAGCAGCTTGGGACCACGCCCTTATCAGCCCCAGCATTTT. Encoded protein: CASSLGPRPYQPQHF.

This clonotype was recorded a few times. V and J are TRBV7-2 and TRBJ2-3; the match to TRBD1 covers 8 bases. The germline CDR1 and CDR2 sequences are SGHTA and FQGNSA. The CDR3 has 16 amino acids. Trimming at V came to 7 bases and at J to 0 bases, leaving 9 bases not matched to a gene. CDR3 sequence reads: CASTSDRGMSTDTQYF. CDR3 DNA sequence: TGTGCCAGCACCTCAGACAGGGGAATGAGCACAGATACGCAGTATTTT.

This clonotype was recorded a few times. The chain is built from TRBV4-1 and TRBJ2-5; D is possibly TRBD2 (5 bases). Germline V CDR1 and CDR2: MGHRA, YSYEKL. The CDR3 consists of 14 residues. Trimming removed 4 bases at V and 5 bases at J, with 14 bases between. The CDR3 DNA follows: TGCGCCAGCAGCCGTCAGGAGGTTGAGGAGACCCAGTACTTC. As protein: CASSRQEVEETQYF.

The sample holds many counts of this clonotype. The rearrangement joins TRBV4-1 to TRBJ1-1; unclear D gene. The germline CDR1 and CDR2 sequences are MGHRA and YSYEKL. The CDR3 consists of 15 residues. The V gene lost 1 base and the J gene lost 0 bases, with 9 bases spanning the gap. The CDR3 spells CASSQVGRLNTEAFF. CDR3 bases: TGCGCCAGCAGCCAAGTCGGCCGGTTGAACACTGAAGCTTTCTTT.

The chain combines TRBV27 with TRBJ1-4; D not resolved. CDR1 and CDR2 (germline): MNHEY, SMNVEV (reference sequence). The CDR3 spans 17 residues. The V end was cut by 4 bases, the J end by 3 bases, with 18 bases between. CDR3 nucleotides: TGTGCCAGCAGTTCAATTCCCCCTATACGATCTAATGAAAAACTGTTTTTT. Protein: CASSSIPPIRSNEKLFF.

The J gene is TRBJ2-5, the V gene TRBV7-2, with TRBD2 matching 10 bases. Germline V lookup: CDR1 SGHTA, CDR2 FQGNSA. The CDR3 runs to 20 residues. V lost 4 bases and J lost 5; bases outside the gene matches: 22. The CDR3 region is CASSWFTTSGPVEFWETQYF. The CDR3 nucleotides are TGTGCCAGCAGCTGGTTTACGACTAGCGGGCCCGTGGAGTTCTGGGAGACCCAGTACTTC.

V is TRBV7-2 and J is TRBJ1-2; 7 nucleotides agree with TRBD1. V lost 5 bases, J lost 8 bases, and 11 bases stayed unmatched. From germline, CDR1 is SGHTA and CDR2 FQGNSA. This CDR3 is built from 14 residues. The CDR3 loop reads CASSVQQGPRGYTF. The CDR3 DNA is TGTGCCAGCAGCGTCCAACAGGGGCCGCGCGGCTACACCTTC. The entire variable domain, with the rest obtained from reference TRBV7-2 and TRBJ1-2, is as follows: GAGVSQSPSNKVTEKGKDVELRCDPISGHTALYWYRQSLGQGLEFLIYFQGNSAPDKSGLPSDRFSAERTGGSVSTLTIQRTQQEDSAVYLCASSVQQGPRGYTFGSGTRLTVV.

The chain employs TRBV4-3 and TRBJ2-5; no reliable D call. The V end lost 1 base, the J end lost 1 base, and 7 bases lay between the germline ends. Germline V gene sequence: CDR1 LGHNA, CDR2 YSLEER. The CDR3 spans 14 residues. The CDR3 spells CASSQVWPQETQYF. The CDR3 region has the DNA TGCGCCAGCAGCCAAGTTTGGCCCCAAGAGACCCAGTACTTC.